What follows are 32 T cell receptor beta chains derived from one specimen sequenced in a study of immune evolution from preneoplasia to lung adenocarcinoma. Clones were sequenced by immunoSEQ multiplex PCR, and TCRdb holds only the in-frame ones, with some missing. The data contain about 2,500 clones, roughly four fifths of them singletons. What was sequenced was FFPE invasive lung adenocarcinoma tissue. These receptors originate from a person aged 70 to 85 with invasive lung adenocarcinoma.

V and J are TRBV9 and TRBJ2-1; tentative D call: TRBD2 (5 bases). Germline CDR1 and CDR2: SGDLS and YYNGEE. CDR3 length equals 15 residues. V dropped 4 bases and J dropped 9 bases, with 20 bases sitting between them. This chain's CDR3 is CASSLPSSGSSEQFF. The DNA of the CDR3 is TGTGCCAGCAGCCTTCCGAGCTCGGGGTCGAGTGAGCAGTTCTTC.

This chain links TRBV19 with TRBJ2-2, with 13 bases aligning to TRBD2. The germline gives CDR1 LNHDA, CDR2 SQIVND (reference sequence). This CDR3 has 16 amino acids. The junction had 1 base not matched to a gene; V was cut back by 6 bases and J by 0 bases. CDR3 in DNA: TGTGCCAGTAGAGGACTAGCGGGAGCGAACACCGGGGAGCTGTTTTTT. It is translated as CASRGLAGANTGELFF.

The chain recombines TRBV30 with TRBJ2-5; D ambiguous. Germline V gene sequence: CDR1 GTSNPN, CDR2 SVGIG (reference sequence). The length of the CDR3 is 11 residues. CDR3 DNA: TGTGGGACGGCTATCCGGGAGACCCAGTACTTC. This codes for CGTAIRETQYF.

The chain is built from TRBV7-9 and TRBJ2-2; D may be TRBD1 (6 bases). Germline CDR1 reads SEHNR; CDR2 reads FQNEAQ (reference sequence). The V end was cut by 4 bases, the J end by 8 bases, with 17 bases between. The CDR3 sequence is 15 residues long. The CDR3 DNA reads as TGTGCCAGCAGCTCCACTGTTCTCACAGGGGGGGAGCTGTTTTTT. Translating it yields CASSSTVLTGGELFF.

The chain uses TRBV29-1 and TRBJ1-1; possible D gene TRBD1, 5 bases. CDR1 SQVTM and CDR2 ANQGSEA come from the germline V gene. This CDR3 contains 14 residues. V was cut by 8 bases and J by 4 bases, with 20 bases left in between. CDR3 amino acids: CSSWRDGDLTEAFF. The CDR3 DNA is TGCAGCTCTTGGAGGGACGGGGACCTCACTGAAGCTTTCTTT.

This chain links TRBV14 with TRBJ2-1; 10 nucleotides match TRBD1. The ends lost 1 base at V and 8 bases at J; junction bases unmatched: 8. Germline V lookup: CDR1 SGHDN, CDR2 FVKESK. The length of the CDR3 is 16 residues. This CDR3 is CASSQVAGQGLHEQFF. Written as DNA, the CDR3 is TGTGCCAGCAGCCAAGTCGCGGGACAGGGGTTACATGAGCAGTTCTTC.

The chain couples TRBV7-3 to TRBJ2-3; TRBD2 is a possible D gene (5 bases). The CDR3 sequence is 16 residues long. CDR1 and CDR2 (germline): SGHTA, FQGTGA. V was pared by 4 bases and J by 0 bases, with 14 bases between. The CDR3: CASSSPGKSSTDTQYF. In nucleotides, the CDR3 is TGTGCCAGCAGCTCACCGGGGAAATCTAGCACAGATACGCAGTATTTT.

On this clone: Germline is not matched at one junction end, which may reflect a read error. The rearrangement links TRBV18 to TRBJ2-1; maybe TRBD2 (6 bases). In germline, CDR1 is KGHSH, CDR2 LQKENI. The CDR3 is 15 residues long. CDR3 residues: CVSSLGGSGYNEQFF. The CDR3 DNA sequence: TGTGTCAGCTCACTGGGGGGAAGTGGTTACAATGAGCAGTTCTTC.

The chain carries TRBV4-3 and TRBJ2-1, with TRBD2 matching 13 bases. Unmatched junction bases numbered 5, after V lost 4 bases and J lost 8 bases. The CDR3 runs 15 residues. CDR1 is LGHNA and CDR2 is YSLEER in the germline V gene. CDR3 loop: CASSPRLAGGHEQFF. CDR3 nucleotide sequence: TGCGCCAGCAGCCCTCGACTAGCGGGAGGCCATGAGCAGTTCTTC.

This chain connects TRBV5-1 to TRBJ2-1; D unclear. V was cut by 2 bases and J by 4 bases, with 13 bases left in between. Per the germline V gene, CDR1 is SGHRS and CDR2 is YFSETQ. CDR3 size: 15 residues. DNA of the CDR3: TGCGCCAGCAGCTTCTTACAGTCGGGTTACAATGAGCAGTTCTTC. Its translation: CASSFLQSGYNEQFF.

This clone was seen more than once but under ten times. V usage is TRBV7-9 and J usage is TRBJ2-3, with TRBD2 matching 8 bases. Unmatched junction bases numbered 3, after V lost 4 bases and J lost 3 bases. CDR1 SEHNR and CDR2 FQNEAQ come from the germline V gene (reference sequence). This CDR3 contains 14 residues. The chain's CDR3 is CASSWGLVTDTQYF. In DNA, the CDR3 is TGTGCCAGCAGCTGGGGACTAGTGACAGATACGCAGTATTTT. Supplemented by reference TRBV7-9 and TRBJ2-3, the full variable domain reads DTGVSQNPRHKITKRGQNVTFRCDPISEHNRLYWYRQTLGQGPEFLTYFQNEAQLEKSRLLSDRFSAERPKGSFSTLEIQRTEQGDSAMYLCASSWGLVTDTQYFGPGTRLTVL.

V and J are TRBV7-9 and TRBJ1-2; D is unresolved. Trimming removed 5 bases at V and 6 bases at J, with 16 bases between. Germline CDR1 SEHNR, CDR2 FQNEAQ (reference sequence). The CDR3 runs 14 residues. The CDR3, as DNA: TGTGCCAGCAGCCCCGGCGGTTTATTACATGGCTACACCTTC. Translation gives CASSPGGLLHGYTF.

V usage is TRBV7-9 and J usage is TRBJ2-1, with 8 bases fitting TRBD2. Unmatched junction bases numbered 11, after V lost 5 bases and J lost 8 bases. The CDR3 runs to 15 residues. In germline, CDR1 is SEHNR, CDR2 FQNEAQ (reference sequence). CDR3 DNA: TGTGCCAGCAGCCCCTTCGCTAGCGGGTTCGATGAGCAGTTCTTC. Translation: CASSPFASGFDEQFF.

CDR3 bases: TGCAGCGTTGACGTTATGCGGGAGGGAATCGAGCAGTACTTC. It specifies CSVDVMREGIEQYF. This rearrangement joins TRBV29-1 to TRBJ2-7, with TRBD2 identical over 9 bases. The CDR3 is 14 amino acids. CDR1 and CDR2 (germline): SQVTM, ANQGSEA. V shed 3 bases, J shed 6 bases, and the junction held 9 bases outside the gene matches.

V gene TRBV7-9 combines with J gene TRBJ1-4; D gene ambiguous. Trimming removed 6 bases at V and 8 bases at J, with 13 bases between. Germline V gene lookup returns CDR1 SEHNR and CDR2 FQNEAQ (reference sequence). The CDR3 loop spans 13 amino acids. CDR3 in amino acids: CASRSPIGEKLFF. The CDR3 DNA follows: TGTGCCAGCAGGTCCCCCATAGGGGAAAAACTGTTTTTT.

J is TRBJ1-5 and V is TRBV27, with D possibly matching TRBD1 (6 bases). V was trimmed by 8 bases and J by 5 bases, leaving 13 bases between them. Per the germline V gene, CDR1 is MNHEY and CDR2 is SMNVEV (reference sequence). The CDR3 length is 13 residues. In DNA form, the CDR3 reads TGTGCCAGCTCCTTGGACAGCCATCAGCCCCAGCATTTT. It is translated as CASSLDSHQPQHF.

This clone was recorded only once. Just one base apart from a much larger clone, this may be a read error. The same CDR3 also results from other DNA sequences found in this sample. The rearrangement uses TRBV7-9 and TRBJ2-5, with 12 bases matching TRBD2. Germline lookup yields CDR1 SEHNR and CDR2 FQNEAQ (reference sequence). Trimming at V came to 5 bases and at J to 5 bases, leaving 12 bases not matched to a gene. CDR3 size: 17 residues. CDR3 protein: CASSPRASGRAGETQYF. CDR3 bases: TGTGCCAGCAGCCCGAGAGCTAGCGGGAGGGCCGGGGAGACCCAGTACTTC. Supplemented by reference TRBV7-9 and TRBJ2-5, the full variable domain reads DTGVSQNPRHKITKRGQNVTFRCDPISEHNRLYWYRQTLGQGPEFLTYFQNEAQLEKSRLLSDRFSAERPKGSFSTLEIQRTEQGDSAMYLCASSPRASGRAGETQYFGPGTRLLVL.

This chain connects TRBV9 to TRBJ2-1; TRBD2 matches at 13 bases. The CDR3 loop spans 15 amino acids. The V segment lost 3 bases and the J segment 8 bases; nucleotides outside the gene matches: 5. Germline V gives CDR1 SGDLS, CDR2 YYNGEE. This CDR3 is CASSALAGGPYEQFF. DNA for the CDR3: TGTGCCAGCAGCGCACTAGCGGGAGGGCCGTATGAGCAGTTCTTC.

This clone came up a few times. The chain recombines TRBV6-6 with TRBJ2-5; 8 bases line up with TRBD2. V shed 4 bases and J 0 bases; nucleotides not matched to a gene: 7. Germline CDR1 is MNHNY and CDR2 is SVGAGI (reference sequence). This CDR3 is built from 16 residues. In DNA, the CDR3 is TGTGCCAGCAGTTCGGGGACTAGGGACTACCAAGAGACCCAGTACTTC. Protein: CASSSGTRDYQETQYF.

The chain is built from TRBV19 and TRBJ1-5, with TRBD1 matching over 9 bases. CDR3 size: 17 residues. Trimming at V came to 2 bases and at J to 6 bases, leaving 11 bases not matched to a gene. CDR1 and CDR2 from the germline V gene are LNHDA and SQIVND (reference sequence). CDR3 DNA: TGTGCCAGTAGTATACTAGGGGGACAGGGTTTACGTCAGCCCCAGCATTTT. Protein sequence: CASSILGGQGLRQPQHF.

This rearrangement joins TRBV6-5 to TRBJ1-2; possible D gene TRBD1, 6 bases. Deletions cut 0 bases from V and 8 bases from J, with 13 bases between. CDR1 is MNHEY and CDR2 is SVGAGI in the germline V gene. The CDR3 sequence is 14 residues long. The CDR3, as DNA: TGTGCCAGCAGTTACTCGGGGGCCTGGGAGGGCTACACCTTC. Translated: CASSYSGAWEGYTF.

This chain links TRBV19 with TRBJ1-1; D is possibly TRBD1 (5 bases). The CDR3 loop spans 17 amino acids. The V gene's germline CDR1 is LNHDA and CDR2 SQIVND (reference sequence). V was cut by 0 bases and J by 1 base, with 15 bases left in between. In DNA, the CDR3 is TGTGCCAGTAGTATAGACTCAGACGGGACCTCGAACACTGAAGCTTTCTTT. The encoded protein is CASSIDSDGTSNTEAFF.

The rearrangement joins TRBV2 to TRBJ1-2; the D is unclear. The CDR3 sequence is 14 residues long. V lost 6 bases and J lost 2, with 13 bases in between. CDR1 and CDR2 from the germline V gene are SNHLY and FYNNEI. CDR3 in amino acids: CASSEGYQNYGYTF. Here the CDR3 DNA reads TGTGCCAGCAGCGAGGGTTACCAGAACTATGGCTACACCTTC.

The chain joins TRBV5-1 to TRBJ2-7; D may be TRBD2 (6 bases). The V and J ends lost 2 bases and 3 bases respectively, with 12 bases between them. Germline V gives CDR1 SGHRS, CDR2 YFSETQ. The CDR3 runs 14 residues. CDR3 nucleotides: TGCGCCAGCAGCTTCAGTTCGCGGGGCTACGAGCAGTACTTC. Amino acid sequence: CASSFSSRGYEQYF.

The V and J genes are TRBV7-2 and TRBJ2-4, with a weak D call TRBD2 (5 bases). The germline V and J ends were trimmed by 3 bases and 5 bases, with 17 bases remaining between them. The CDR3 consists of 16 residues. The germline V gene has CDR1 SGHTA and CDR2 FQGNSA. CDR3 sequence (DNA): TGTGCCAGCAGCTTGATGCGGGCTCGCGGCGAAAACATTCAGTACTTC. Translated: CASSLMRARGENIQYF.

This rearrangement joins TRBV7-2 to TRBJ1-2; D gene ambiguous. Germline V CDR1 and CDR2: SGHTA, FQGNSA. V lost 3 bases to trimming and J lost 2 bases, with 10 bases between them. The CDR3 is 14 residues long. The CDR3 region has the DNA TGTGCCAGCAGCTTTGGTCTCGGAAACTATGGCTACACCTTC. It codes for CASSFGLGNYGYTF. Together with reference TRBV7-2 and TRBJ1-2, the CDR3 gives the full variable domain: GAGVSQSPSNKVTEKGKDVELRCDPISGHTALYWYRQSLGQGLEFLIYFQGNSAPDKSGLPSDRFSAERTGGSVSTLTIQRTQQEDSAVYLCASSFGLGNYGYTFGSGTRLTVV.

This clone was detected only a few times. The CDR3: CASSQGFIGQLYGYTF. CDR3 in DNA: TGTGCCAGCAGCCAAGGCTTTATCGGACAGCTATATGGCTACACCTTC. This sequence joins TRBV4-2 and TRBJ1-2; possibly TRBD1 for D (6 bases). CDR1 is LGHNA and CDR2 is YNFKEQ in the germline V gene. CDR3 length equals 16 residues. Trimming shortened V by 1 base and J by 5 bases, and 17 bases separated the two germline ends.

The gene calls are TRBV7-9 and TRBJ2-7; 7 bases match TRBD1. Germline assignment: CDR1 SEHNR and CDR2 FQNEAQ (reference sequence). The V segment lost 4 bases and the J segment 0 bases; nucleotides outside the gene matches: 3. This CDR3 contains 14 residues. The CDR3 DNA reads as TGTGCCAGCAGCTCGGACAGGAGCTCCTACGAGCAGTACTTC. Translation: CASSSDRSSYEQYF.

The V and J genes are TRBV6-5 and TRBJ2-3; D is possibly TRBD1 or TRBD2 (5 bases each). Germline V gives CDR1 MNHEY, CDR2 SVGAGI. The length of the CDR3 is 16 residues. The V end lost 0 bases, the J end lost 0 bases, and 10 bases lay between the germline ends. The CDR3 is CASSYSGDHSTDTQYF. The CDR3 DNA reads TGTGCCAGCAGTTACTCGGGGGACCATAGCACAGATACGCAGTATTTT.

The CDR3 here is CSARVQETQYF. CDR3 nucleotide sequence: TGCAGTGCTAGGGTCCAAGAGACCCAGTACTTC. V is TRBV20-1 and J is TRBJ2-5; the D is unclear. V was pared by 3 bases and J by 1 base, with 3 bases between. The CDR3 is made up of 11 amino acids. CDR1 and CDR2 (germline): DFQATT, SNEGSKA (reference sequence).

This clone has just one count. The genes are TRBV9 and TRBJ2-1; D is tentatively TRBD1 or TRBD2 (5 bases each). The CDR3 runs 16 residues. V lost 0 bases and J 0 bases, leaving 10 bases between the germline ends. Germline V gene sequence: CDR1 SGDLS, CDR2 YYNGEE. CDR3 in amino acids: CASSVGGSRSYNEQFF. In DNA form, the CDR3 reads TGTGCCAGCAGCGTAGGGGGGAGCCGCTCCTACAATGAGCAGTTCTTC. The variable domain in full, with the rest retrieved from reference TRBV9 and TRBJ2-1, is DSGVTQTPKHLITATGQRVTLRCSPRSGDLSVYWYQQSLDQGLQFLIQYYNGEERAKGNILERFSAQQFPDLHSELNLSSLELGDSALYFCASSVGGSRSYNEQFFGPGTRLTVL.

Worth noting for this clone: Relative to the germline gene, one junction end is altered; a read error may explain this. The chain links TRBV10-1 to TRBJ2-3; 11 bases agree with TRBD2. The CDR3 runs to 15 residues. Germline values: CDR1 WNHNN, CDR2 SYGVQD (reference sequence). In DNA form, the CDR3 reads TGCGCCAGCAGTGAATTAGCGGGAGGGACAGATACACAGTATTTT. Its protein product is CASSELAGGTDTQYF.